This paragraph covers one T cell receptor (beta chain) sequence. As yet, its antigen is unknown. One entry per CDR3 protein results from TCRdb running MiXCR on the reads. Here the sample spans roughly 130,000 distinct CDR3 sequences, 24% being singletons. Trimming left V 4 bases short and J 2 bases short, with 21 bases between. CDR3 length equals 19 residues. CDR1 is LNHDA and CDR2 is SQIVND in the germline V gene (reference sequence). This sample was taken from a study of T cell repertoires in cytomegalovirus infection. Broader study findings: What dominated the ex vivo response were HLA-C-restricted CMV-specific TCR beta clonotypes. Cumulated frequencies of public TCR beta families served to identify carriers of CMV plus the relevant HLA.

Sequencing input: PBMCs, sequenced either directly or after in vitro stimulation (not recorded which). The chain recombines TRBV19 with TRBJ2-6, with a possible D match to TRBD2 (5 bases). The TCR comes from a human donor in good health (CMV status not recorded). Some clones in this sample may be carry-over from other donors' samples. This chain's CDR3 is CASSNQPPAWGAGANVLTF. DNA of the CDR3: TGTGCCAGTAGTAATCAGCCCCCAGCCTGGGGAGCTGGGGCCAACGTCCTGACTTTC.